This section outlines one TCR beta chain sequence together with its context. Its antigen is unknown. TCR alpha and TCR beta cDNA libraries carrying sample barcodes and UMIs came from 5'RACE with constant-segment primers. TCRdb re-derived calls from the 5' RACE reads in MiXCR, one entry per CDR3 protein. The sample consists of under 200,000 distinct CDR3 sequences, around 30% of them appearing once. This sample stems from a study of T-cell memory formation after mild COVID-19. Study findings and constraints: Within pre-infection memory, some responding clones were found, suggesting cross-reactive memory joined. Day 15 to 85 contracting clones showed balanced CD4/CD8; day 15 to 37 expanders favored CD4+. Nothing confirmed that second-wave clones peaking on day 37 were specific for SARS-CoV-2.

V lost 6 bases to trimming and J lost 6 bases, with 3 bases between them. The CDR3 length is 11 residues. Germline V CDR1 and CDR2: SNHLY, FYNNEI. The rearrangement uses TRBV2 and TRBJ1-6, with no clear D. The receptor was isolated from an adult woman who had mild COVID-19 (a few samples of this study predate the infection). Cell type and time point are not known. The material sequenced was PBMCs or a T cell subset sorted from them (not recorded which). CDR3 coding DNA: TGTGCCAGCAGGGTTAATTCACCCCTCCACTTT. It codes for CASRVNSPLHF.